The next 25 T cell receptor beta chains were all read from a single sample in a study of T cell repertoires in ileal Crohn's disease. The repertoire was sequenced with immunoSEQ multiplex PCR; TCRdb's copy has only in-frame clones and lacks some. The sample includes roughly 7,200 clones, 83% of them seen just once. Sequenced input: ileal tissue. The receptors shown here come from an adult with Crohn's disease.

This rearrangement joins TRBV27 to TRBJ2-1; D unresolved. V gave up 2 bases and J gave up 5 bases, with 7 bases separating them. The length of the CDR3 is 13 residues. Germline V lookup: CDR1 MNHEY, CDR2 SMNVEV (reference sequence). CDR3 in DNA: TGTGCCAGCAGTTTAGGCCCGCACAATGAGCAGTTCTTC. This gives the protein CASSLGPHNEQFF.

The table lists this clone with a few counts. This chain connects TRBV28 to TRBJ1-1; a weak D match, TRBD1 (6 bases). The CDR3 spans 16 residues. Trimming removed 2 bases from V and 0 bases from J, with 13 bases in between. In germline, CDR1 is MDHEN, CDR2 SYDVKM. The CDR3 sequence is CASSLPTGNLNTEAFF. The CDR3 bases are TGTGCCAGCAGTTTACCGACAGGCAACTTGAACACTGAAGCTTTCTTT.

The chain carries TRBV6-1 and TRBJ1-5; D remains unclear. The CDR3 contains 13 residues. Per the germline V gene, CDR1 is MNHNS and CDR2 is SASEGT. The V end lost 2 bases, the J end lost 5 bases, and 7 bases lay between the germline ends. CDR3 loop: CASSETDYQPQHF. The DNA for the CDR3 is TGTGCCAGCAGTGAAACGGACTATCAGCCCCAGCATTTT.

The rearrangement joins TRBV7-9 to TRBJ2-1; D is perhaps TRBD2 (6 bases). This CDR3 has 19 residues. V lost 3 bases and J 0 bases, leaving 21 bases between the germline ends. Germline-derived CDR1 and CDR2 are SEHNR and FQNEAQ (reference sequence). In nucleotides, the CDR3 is TGTGCCAGCAGCTTGACTCCAAGCGGGCTAACGGGCTCCTACAATGAGCAGTTCTTC. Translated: CASSLTPSGLTGSYNEQFF.

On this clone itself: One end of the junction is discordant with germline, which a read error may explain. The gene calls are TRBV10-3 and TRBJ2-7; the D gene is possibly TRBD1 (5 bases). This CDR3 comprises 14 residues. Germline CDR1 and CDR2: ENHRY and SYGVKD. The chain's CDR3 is CAIRGSSGSSEQYF. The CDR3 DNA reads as TGTGCCATCAGAGGTTCTTCAGGGTCCTCCGAGCAGTACTTC.

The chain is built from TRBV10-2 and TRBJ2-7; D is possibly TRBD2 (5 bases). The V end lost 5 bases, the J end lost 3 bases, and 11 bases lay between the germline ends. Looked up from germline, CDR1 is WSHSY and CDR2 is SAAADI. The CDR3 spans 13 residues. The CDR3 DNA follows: TGCGCCAGCAGTTCCGGGATCTTCTACGAGCAGTACTTC. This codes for CASSSGIFYEQYF.

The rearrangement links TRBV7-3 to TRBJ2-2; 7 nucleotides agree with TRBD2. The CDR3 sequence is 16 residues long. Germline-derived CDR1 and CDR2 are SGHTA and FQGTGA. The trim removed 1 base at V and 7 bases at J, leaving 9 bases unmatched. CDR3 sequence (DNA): TGTGCCAGCAGCTTAAGGCTAGCGGAGAGTGGCGGGGAGCTGTTTTTT. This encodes CASSLRLAESGGELFF. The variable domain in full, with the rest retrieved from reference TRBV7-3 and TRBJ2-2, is GAGVSQTPSNKVTEKGKYVELRCDPISGHTALYWYRQSLGQGPEFLIYFQGTGAADDSGLPNDRFFAVRPEGSVSTLKIQRTERGDSAVYLCASSLRLAESGGELFFGEGSRLTVL.

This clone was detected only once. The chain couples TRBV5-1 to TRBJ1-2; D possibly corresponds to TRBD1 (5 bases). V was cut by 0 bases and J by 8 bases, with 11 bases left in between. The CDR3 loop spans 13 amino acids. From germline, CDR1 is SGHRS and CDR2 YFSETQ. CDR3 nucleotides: TGCGCCAGCAGCTTGGCGGGGGGGGAAGGCTACACCTTC. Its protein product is CASSLAGGEGYTF.

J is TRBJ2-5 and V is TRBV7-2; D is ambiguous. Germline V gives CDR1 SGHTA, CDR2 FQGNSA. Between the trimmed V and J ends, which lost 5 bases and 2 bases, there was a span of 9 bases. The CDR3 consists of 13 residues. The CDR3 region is CASSPSRQETQYF. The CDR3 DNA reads TGTGCCAGCAGCCCAAGTAGACAAGAGACCCAGTACTTC.

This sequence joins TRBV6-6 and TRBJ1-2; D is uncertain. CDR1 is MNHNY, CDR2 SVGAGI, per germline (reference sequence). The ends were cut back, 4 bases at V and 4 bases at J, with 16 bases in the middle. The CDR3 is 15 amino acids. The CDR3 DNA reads TGTGCCAGCAGTTCCGCATCTGGCAGGTCCTATGGCTACACCTTC. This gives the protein CASSSASGRSYGYTF.

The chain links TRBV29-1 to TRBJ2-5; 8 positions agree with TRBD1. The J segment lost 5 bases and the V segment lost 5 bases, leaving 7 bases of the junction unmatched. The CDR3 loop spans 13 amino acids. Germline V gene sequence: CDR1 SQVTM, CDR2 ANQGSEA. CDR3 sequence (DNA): TGCAGCGTTAGGCAGGGGGCAGGTGAGACCCAGTACTTC. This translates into CSVRQGAGETQYF.

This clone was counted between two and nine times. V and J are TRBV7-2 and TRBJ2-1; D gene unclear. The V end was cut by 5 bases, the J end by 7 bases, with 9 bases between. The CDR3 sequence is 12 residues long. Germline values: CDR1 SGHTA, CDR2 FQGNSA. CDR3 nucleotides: TGTGCCAGCAGCCCTGTTATTAATGAGCAGTTCTTC. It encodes CASSPVINEQFF.

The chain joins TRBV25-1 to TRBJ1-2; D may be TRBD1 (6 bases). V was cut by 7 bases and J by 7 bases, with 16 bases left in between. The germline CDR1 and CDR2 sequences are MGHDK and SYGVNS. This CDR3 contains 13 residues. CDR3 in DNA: TGTGCCAGCAAGGGCCAGGGGTTAAGTGGCTACACCTTC. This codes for CASKGQGLSGYTF.

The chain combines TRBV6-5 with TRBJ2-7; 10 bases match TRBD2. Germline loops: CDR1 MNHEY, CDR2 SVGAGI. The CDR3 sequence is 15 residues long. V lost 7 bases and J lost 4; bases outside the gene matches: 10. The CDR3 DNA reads TGTGCCAGCACTAGTTGGGCTAGCGGGGGATACGAGCAGTACTTC. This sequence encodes CASTSWASGGYEQYF.

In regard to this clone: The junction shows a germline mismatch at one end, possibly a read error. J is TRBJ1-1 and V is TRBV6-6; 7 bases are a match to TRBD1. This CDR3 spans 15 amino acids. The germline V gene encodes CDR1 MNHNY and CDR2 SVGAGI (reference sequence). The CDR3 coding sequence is TGTGCCGGCAGCAATCCCCCACAGGGGAAGACTGAAGCTTTCTTT. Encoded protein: CAGSNPPQGKTEAFF.

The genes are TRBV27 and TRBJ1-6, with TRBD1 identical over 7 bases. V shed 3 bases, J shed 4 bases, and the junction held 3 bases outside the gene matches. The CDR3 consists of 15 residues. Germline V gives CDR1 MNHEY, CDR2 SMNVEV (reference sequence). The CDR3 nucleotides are TGTGCCAGCAGTTTCCGGGACAGTTATAATTCACCCCTCCACTTT. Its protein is CASSFRDSYNSPLHF.

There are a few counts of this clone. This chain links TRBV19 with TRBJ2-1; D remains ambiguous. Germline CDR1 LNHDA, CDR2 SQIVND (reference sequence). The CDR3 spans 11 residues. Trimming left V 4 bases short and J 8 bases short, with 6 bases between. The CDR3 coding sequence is TGTGCCAGTAGTAATAGAGATGAGCAGTTCTTC. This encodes CASSNRDEQFF.

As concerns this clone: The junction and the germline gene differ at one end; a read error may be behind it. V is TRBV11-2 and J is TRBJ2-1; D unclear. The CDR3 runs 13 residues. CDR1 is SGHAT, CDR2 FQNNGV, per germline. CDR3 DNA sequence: TGTGCCAGCAGCCAGGTTGTCTACAGTGAGCAGTTCTTC. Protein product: CASSQVVYSEQFF.

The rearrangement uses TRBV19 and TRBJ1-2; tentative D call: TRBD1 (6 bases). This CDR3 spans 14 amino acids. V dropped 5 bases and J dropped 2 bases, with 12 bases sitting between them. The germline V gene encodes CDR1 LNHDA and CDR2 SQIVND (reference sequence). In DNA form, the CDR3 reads TGTGCCAGTAGTTCCCGCCAGGGGAACTATGGCTACACCTTC. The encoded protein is CASSSRQGNYGYTF. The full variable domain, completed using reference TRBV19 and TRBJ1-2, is DGGITQSPKYLFRKEGQNVTLSCEQNLNHDAMYWYRQDPGQGLRLIYYSQIVNDFQKGDIAEGYSVSREKKESFPLTVTSAQKNPTAFYLCASSSRQGNYGYTFGSGTRLTVV.

CDR3 amino acids: CASSFGTSRTDTQYF. In DNA form, the CDR3 reads TGTGCCAGCAGTTTCGGGACTAGTAGGACAGATACGCAGTATTTT. The chain links TRBV6-5 to TRBJ2-3; 8 nucleotides agree with TRBD2. Germline loops: CDR1 MNHEY, CDR2 SVGAGI. V gave up 4 bases and J gave up 3 bases; unmatched junction bases: 6. The CDR3 sequence is 15 residues long.

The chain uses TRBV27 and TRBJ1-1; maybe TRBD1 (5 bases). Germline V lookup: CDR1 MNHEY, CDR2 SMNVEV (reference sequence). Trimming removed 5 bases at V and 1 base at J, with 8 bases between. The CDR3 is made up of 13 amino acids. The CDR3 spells CASSRDRNTEAFF. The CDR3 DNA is TGTGCCAGCAGTCGCGACAGGAACACTGAAGCTTTCTTT.

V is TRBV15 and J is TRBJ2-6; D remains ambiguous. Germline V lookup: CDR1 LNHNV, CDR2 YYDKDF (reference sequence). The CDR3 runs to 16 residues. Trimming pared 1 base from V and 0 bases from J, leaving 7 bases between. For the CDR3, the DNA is TGTGCCACCAGCAGAGTCCCGGGCTCTGGGGCCAACGTCCTGACTTTC. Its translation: CATSRVPGSGANVLTF.

CDR3 amino acids: CASSQGGEQYF. In DNA, the CDR3 is TGTGCCAGCAGTCAGGGAGGGGAGCAGTACTTC. V usage is TRBV6-5 and J usage is TRBJ2-7; 7 positions agree with TRBD2. This CDR3 contains 11 residues. CDR1 and CDR2 from the germline V gene are MNHEY and SVGAGI. V shed 5 bases and J 7 bases; nucleotides not matched to a gene: 2.

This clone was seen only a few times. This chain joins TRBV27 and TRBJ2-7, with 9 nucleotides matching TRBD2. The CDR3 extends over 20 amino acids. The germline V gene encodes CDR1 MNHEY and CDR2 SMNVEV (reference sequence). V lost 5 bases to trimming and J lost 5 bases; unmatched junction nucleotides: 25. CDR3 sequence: CASSLPRGLAGVTPGDEQYF. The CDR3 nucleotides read TGTGCCAGCAGTCTCCCTCGGGGGTTAGCGGGAGTCACTCCTGGAGACGAGCAGTACTTC.

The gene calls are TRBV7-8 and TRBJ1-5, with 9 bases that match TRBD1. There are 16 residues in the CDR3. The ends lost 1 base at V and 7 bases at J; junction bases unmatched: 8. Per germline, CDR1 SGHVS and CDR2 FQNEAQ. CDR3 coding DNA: TGTGCCAGCAGCTTAGGTTACAGGGGGCTATGGCAGCCCCAGCATTTT. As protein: CASSLGYRGLWQPQHF.